Each of the 20 T cell receptor beta chains below was sequenced from the same sample in a study of blood T cell repertoires in COVID-19. The assay was immunoSEQ multiplex PCR, and TCRdb's table has in-frame clones only and misses some. The sample consists of tens of thousands of clones, approximately 86% of them appearing once. The sequenced sample was peripheral blood. These TCRs come from an elderly woman with acute or convalescent COVID-19.

V is TRBV6-5 and J is TRBJ2-7; D possibly corresponds to TRBD1 (6 bases). There are 14 residues in the CDR3. Trimming stripped 0 bases from V and 7 bases from J, with 13 bases between. From germline, CDR1 is MNHEY and CDR2 SVGAGI. The CDR3 coding sequence is TGTGCCAGCAGTTACTCGGCGACAGACAGGGAGCAGTACTTC. This encodes CASSYSATDREQYF.

CDR3 protein: CASSKGQGAYGYTF. In DNA, the CDR3 is TGTGCCAGCAGCAAGGGACAGGGGGCCTATGGCTACACCTTC. The chain recombines TRBV7-2 with TRBJ1-2; TRBD1 matches 12 bases. Germline lookup yields CDR1 SGHTA and CDR2 FQGNSA. Unmatched junction bases numbered 2, after V lost 5 bases and J lost 4 bases. This CDR3 has 14 residues.

The chain is built from TRBV28 and TRBJ1-4, with a possible D match to TRBD1 (6 bases). The CDR3 has 16 amino acids. CDR1 is MDHEN and CDR2 is SYDVKM in the germline V gene. Trimming took 6 bases from V and 2 from J, leaving 16 bases between them. The CDR3 spells CASSPGGAGTNEKLFF. For the CDR3, the DNA is TGTGCCAGCAGCCCCGGGGGGGCAGGGACTAATGAAAAACTGTTTTTT. Looking up the rest from reference TRBV28 and TRBJ1-4 gives the full variable domain: DVKVTQSSRYLVKRTGEKVFLECVQDMDHENMFWYRQDPGLGLRLIYFSYDVKMKEKGDIPEGYSVSREKKERFSLILESASTNQTSMYLCASSPGGAGTNEKLFFGSGTQLSVL.

This clone was found once. The CDR3 DNA sequence: TGCGCCAGCAGTGAGTCGGGACAGGAATACACAGATACGCAGTATTTT. It is translated as CASSESGQEYTDTQYF. The chain employs TRBV10-1 and TRBJ2-3; TRBD1 matches at 8 bases. This CDR3 is built from 16 residues. V was clipped by 0 bases and J by 2 bases; unmatched bases: 4. Germline V gene sequence: CDR1 WNHNN, CDR2 SYGVQD (reference sequence).

This rearrangement joins TRBV21-1 to TRBJ1-5. TRBV21-1 represents a pseudogene. The CDR3 totals 15 residues. The CDR3 coding sequence is TGTGCCAGCAGCATCCCCCGGCAGGGAGGACAGCCCCAGCATTTT. Protein: CASSIPRQGGQPQHF.

V is TRBV7-8 and J is TRBJ1-4; unclear D gene. The germline V and J ends were trimmed by 1 base and 8 bases, with 8 bases remaining between them. This CDR3 has 13 amino acids. Germline V lookup: CDR1 SGHVS, CDR2 FQNEAQ. CDR3 in DNA: TGTGCCAGCAGCTTAGGCTGGAGAGAAAAACTGTTTTTT. This gives the protein CASSLGWREKLFF.

The table lists this clone with a count of one. This rearrangement joins TRBV6-2 or TRBV6-3 to TRBJ1-4; TRBD1 matches 7 bases. Looked up from germline, CDR1 is MNHEY and CDR2 is SVGEGT. With 6 bases clipped from V and 8 bases from J, the junction kept 15 bases outside the gene matches. This CDR3 has 16 amino acids. CDR3 nucleotides: TGTGCCAGCAGCTTTAATGCGGGCACAGGGGACGAAAAACTGTTTTTT. Its protein product is CASSFNAGTGDEKLFF.

J is TRBJ1-1 and V is TRBV24-1; 11 nucleotides align to TRBD1. The CDR3 loop spans 13 amino acids. Germline-derived CDR1 and CDR2 are KGHDR and SFDVKD. J was trimmed by 4 bases and V by 7 bases; bases with no gene match: 1. CDR3: CATRGTGGTEAFF. The CDR3, as DNA: TGTGCCACCAGAGGGACAGGGGGCACTGAAGCTTTCTTT.

The J gene is TRBJ2-3, the V gene TRBV3-1 (or the pseudogene TRBV3-2), with D possibly being TRBD1 (6 bases). The CDR3 runs 16 residues. CDR1 LGHDT and CDR2 YNNKEL come from the germline V gene (reference sequence). Trimming stripped 0 bases from V and 2 bases from J, with 12 bases between. The CDR3 region has the DNA TGTGCCAGCAGCCAAGATCCGAACAGGGCCACAGATACGCAGTATTTT. Protein product: CASSQDPNRATDTQYF.

The genes are TRBV5-1 and TRBJ2-7, with TRBD2 matching over 10 bases. The ends lost 2 bases at V and 7 bases at J; junction bases unmatched: 6. The CDR3 is made up of 14 amino acids. Germline V lookup: CDR1 SGHRS, CDR2 YFSETQ. The CDR3 region has the DNA TGCGCCAGCAGCTTAGAGCGGGGGGGCGATGAGCAGTACTTC. Amino acid sequence: CASSLERGGDEQYF. Full variable domain (remainder filled in from reference TRBV5-1 and TRBJ2-7): KAGVTQTPRYLIKTRGQQVTLSCSPISGHRSVSWYQQTPGQGLQFLFEYFSETQRNKGNFPGRFSGRQFSNSRSEMNVSTLELGDSALYLCASSLERGGDEQYFGPGTRLTVT.

This clone was counted a single time. The chain uses TRBV28 and TRBJ1-6, with 9 positions matching TRBD1. The CDR3 sequence is 15 residues long. Germline CDR1 MDHEN, CDR2 SYDVKM. J was trimmed by 7 bases and V by 6 bases; bases with no gene match: 7. In DNA form, the CDR3 reads TGTGCCAGCAGGGCTTTGGGACAGGGAAATTCACCCCTCCACTTT. Its translation: CASRALGQGNSPLHF.

The genes are TRBV13 and TRBJ1-3; 9 bases are a match to TRBD1. Germline CDR1 is PRHDT and CDR2 is FYEKMQ (reference sequence). Trimming removed 2 bases from V and 0 bases from J; junction bases left unmatched: 8. CDR3 size: 18 residues. The CDR3 DNA reads as TGTGCCAGCAGCTTATACACGGGACAGGGTTACTCTGGAAACACCATATATTTT. Encoded protein: CASSLYTGQGYSGNTIYF.

This chain uses TRBV2 with TRBJ2-1, with D perhaps matching TRBD1 (7 bases). Looked up from germline, CDR1 is SNHLY and CDR2 is FYNNEI. The CDR3 has 14 amino acids. The ends were cut back, 7 bases at V and 7 bases at J, with 17 bases in the middle. CDR3 protein: CASIGGDRENEQFF. In DNA, the CDR3 is TGTGCCAGCATCGGGGGCGACAGGGAAAATGAGCAGTTCTTC.

The rearrangement uses TRBV2 and TRBJ2-7; TRBD1 matches at 9 bases. The CDR3 spans 15 residues. V shed 5 bases and J 5 bases; nucleotides not matched to a gene: 10. The V gene's germline CDR1 is SNHLY and CDR2 FYNNEI. This CDR3 is CASSPKWDRVDEQYF. The CDR3 nucleotides read TGTGCCAGCAGTCCTAAATGGGACAGGGTGGACGAGCAGTACTTC. The complete variable domain, with remaining parts taken from reference TRBV2 and TRBJ2-7, reads EPEVTQTPSHQVTQMGQEVILRCVPISNHLYFYWYRQILGQKVEFLVSFYNNEISEKSEIFDDQFSVERPDGSNFTLKIRSTKLEDSAMYFCASSPKWDRVDEQYFGPGTRLTVT.

This sequence joins TRBV30 and TRBJ1-4; D unresolved. V lost 4 bases and J 8 bases, leaving 17 bases between the germline ends. This CDR3 spans 14 amino acids. In germline, CDR1 is GTSNPN, CDR2 SVGIG (reference sequence). The CDR3 DNA reads as TGTGCCTGGACGTGGAGTATGGCATCGGAAAAACTGTTTTTT. Translating gives CAWTWSMASEKLFF.

With regard to this clone: The sample contains more than one DNA sequence encoding this CDR3. The gene calls are TRBV19 and TRBJ1-4; D might be TRBD1 (5 bases). V lost 2 bases to trimming and J lost 7 bases, with 5 bases between them. This CDR3 has 12 amino acids. Germline CDR1 LNHDA, CDR2 SQIVND (reference sequence). The CDR3, as DNA: TGTGCCAGTAGTATAAGGGGTGAAAAACTGTTTTTT. This sequence encodes CASSIRGEKLFF.

J is TRBJ2-7 and V is TRBV9, with unresolved D. This CDR3 is built from 15 residues. The V end was cut by 0 bases, the J end by 3 bases, with 13 bases between. Germline lookup yields CDR1 SGDLS and CDR2 YYNGEE. In nucleotides, the CDR3 is TGTGCCAGCAGCGTAGGGCAGGCCCCAATCTACGAGCAGTACTTC. Amino acid sequence: CASSVGQAPIYEQYF. Combining the CDR3 with reference TRBV9 and TRBJ2-7 gives the whole variable domain DSGVTQTPKHLITATGQRVTLRCSPRSGDLSVYWYQQSLDQGLQFLIQYYNGEERAKGNILERFSAQQFPDLHSELNLSSLELGDSALYFCASSVGQAPIYEQYFGPGTRLTVT.

The rearrangement joins TRBV9 to TRBJ1-3; TRBD1 might be the D (5 bases). The V gene lost 0 bases and the J gene lost 0 bases, with 13 bases spanning the gap. In germline, CDR1 is SGDLS, CDR2 YYNGEE. The CDR3 totals 17 residues. The CDR3 sequence: CASSVDLGRDSGNTIYF. The CDR3 DNA reads as TGTGCCAGCAGCGTAGATCTGGGGCGTGACTCTGGAAACACCATATATTTT.

This chain uses TRBV12-5 with TRBJ2-2; 8 nucleotides agree with TRBD1. The trim removed 6 bases at V and 4 bases at J, leaving 7 bases unmatched. Germline CDR1 reads LGHNT; CDR2 reads FRNRAP. The CDR3 spans 15 residues. CDR3 bases: TGTGCTAGTGGCCTGGACAGGGTTGTCACCGGGGAGCTGTTTTTT. Its protein is CASGLDRVVTGELFF.

Turning to this clone: Additional DNA sequences in this sample encode the identical CDR3. The gene calls are TRBV6-5 and TRBJ1-1; maybe TRBD1 (5 bases). This CDR3 comprises 14 residues. V was cut by 4 bases and J by 0 bases, with 9 bases left in between. From germline, CDR1 is MNHEY and CDR2 SVGAGI. CDR3 in amino acids: CASSSGGMNTEAFF. The CDR3, as DNA: TGTGCCAGCAGTTCCGGGGGGATGAACACTGAAGCTTTCTTT.